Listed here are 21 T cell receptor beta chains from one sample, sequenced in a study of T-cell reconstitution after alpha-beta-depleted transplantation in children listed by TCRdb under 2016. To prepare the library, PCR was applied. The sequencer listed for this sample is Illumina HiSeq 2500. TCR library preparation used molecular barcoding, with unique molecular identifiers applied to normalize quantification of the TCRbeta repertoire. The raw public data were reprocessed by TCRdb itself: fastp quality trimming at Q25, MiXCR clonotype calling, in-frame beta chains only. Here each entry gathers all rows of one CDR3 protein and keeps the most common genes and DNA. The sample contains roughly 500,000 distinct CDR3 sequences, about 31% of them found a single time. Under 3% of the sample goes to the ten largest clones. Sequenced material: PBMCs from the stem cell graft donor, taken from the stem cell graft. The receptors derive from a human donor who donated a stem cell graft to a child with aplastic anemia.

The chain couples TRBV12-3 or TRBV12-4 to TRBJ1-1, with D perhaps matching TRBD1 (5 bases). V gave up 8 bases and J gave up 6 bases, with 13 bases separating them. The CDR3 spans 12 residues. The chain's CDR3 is CASLQGGAEAFF. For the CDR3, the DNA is TGTGCCAGCCTCCAGGGAGGGGCTGAAGCTTTCTTT.

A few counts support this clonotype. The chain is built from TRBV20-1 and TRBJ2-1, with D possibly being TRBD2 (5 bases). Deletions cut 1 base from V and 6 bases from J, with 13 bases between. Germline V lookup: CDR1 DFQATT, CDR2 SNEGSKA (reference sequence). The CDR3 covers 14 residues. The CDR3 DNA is TGCAGTGCTAGAGCTAGGAGGTGGGGCAATGAGCAGTTCTTC. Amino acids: CSARARRWGNEQFF.

Here the CDR3 reads CASSEERRRNNEQFF. In DNA form, the CDR3 reads TGTGCCAGCAGTGAGGAGCGGCGGCGGAACAATGAGCAGTTCTTC. The V and J genes are TRBV25-1 and TRBJ2-1; possible D gene TRBD2, 5 bases. This CDR3 spans 15 amino acids. CDR1 and CDR2 (germline): MGHDK, SYGVNS. The V and J ends lost 3 bases and 5 bases respectively, with 14 bases between them.

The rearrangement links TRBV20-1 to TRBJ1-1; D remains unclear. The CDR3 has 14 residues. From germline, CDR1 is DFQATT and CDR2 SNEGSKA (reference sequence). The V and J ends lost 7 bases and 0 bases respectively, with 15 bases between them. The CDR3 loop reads CSVRAPGMNTEAFF. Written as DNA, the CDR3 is TGCAGTGTCAGAGCCCCAGGTATGAACACTGAAGCTTTCTTT.

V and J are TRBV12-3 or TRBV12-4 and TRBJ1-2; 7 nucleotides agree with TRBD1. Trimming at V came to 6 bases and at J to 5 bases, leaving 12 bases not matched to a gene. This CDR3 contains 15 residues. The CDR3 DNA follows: TGTGCCAGCAGCCAACAGGGGCTCTCCTCGTATGGCTACACCTTC. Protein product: CASSQQGLSSYGYTF.

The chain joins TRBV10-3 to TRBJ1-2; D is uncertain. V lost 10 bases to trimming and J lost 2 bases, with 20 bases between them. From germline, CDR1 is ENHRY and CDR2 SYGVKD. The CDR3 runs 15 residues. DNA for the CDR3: TGTGCCACGGAGCTTTCAGGTTTAGGCAACTATGGCTACACCTTC. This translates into CATELSGLGNYGYTF.

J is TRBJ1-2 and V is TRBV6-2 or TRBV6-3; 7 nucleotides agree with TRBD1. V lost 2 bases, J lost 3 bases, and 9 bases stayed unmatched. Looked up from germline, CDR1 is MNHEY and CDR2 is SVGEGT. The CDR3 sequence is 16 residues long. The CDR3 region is CASSYDRDKIDYGYTF. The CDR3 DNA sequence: TGTGCCAGCAGTTACGACAGGGACAAGATCGACTATGGCTACACCTTC.

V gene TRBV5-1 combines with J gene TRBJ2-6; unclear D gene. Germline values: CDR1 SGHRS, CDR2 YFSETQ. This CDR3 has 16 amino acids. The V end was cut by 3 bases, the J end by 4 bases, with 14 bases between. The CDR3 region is CASSWASRVGANVLTF. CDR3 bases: TGCGCCAGCAGCTGGGCCTCACGGGTCGGGGCCAACGTCCTGACTTTC. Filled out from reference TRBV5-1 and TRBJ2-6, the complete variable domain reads KAGVTQTPRYLIKTRGQQVTLSCSPISGHRSVSWYQQTPGQGLQFLFEYFSETQRNKGNFPGRFSGRQFSNSRSEMNVSTLELGDSALYLCASSWASRVGANVLTFGAGSRLTVL.

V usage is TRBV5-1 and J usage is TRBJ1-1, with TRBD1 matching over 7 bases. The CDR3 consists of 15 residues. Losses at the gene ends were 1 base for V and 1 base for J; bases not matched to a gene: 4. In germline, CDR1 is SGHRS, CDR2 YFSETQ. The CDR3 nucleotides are TGCGCCAGCAGCTTGATGACAGGGACGAACACTGAAGCTTTCTTT. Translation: CASSLMTGTNTEAFF.

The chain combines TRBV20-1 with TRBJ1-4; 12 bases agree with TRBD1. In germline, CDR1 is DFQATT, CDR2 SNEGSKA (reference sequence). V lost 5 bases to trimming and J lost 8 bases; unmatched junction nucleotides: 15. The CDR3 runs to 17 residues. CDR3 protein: CSAGPGTGGLIREKLFF. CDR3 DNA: TGCAGTGCTGGACCCGGGACAGGGGGCCTTATACGGGAAAAACTGTTTTTT.

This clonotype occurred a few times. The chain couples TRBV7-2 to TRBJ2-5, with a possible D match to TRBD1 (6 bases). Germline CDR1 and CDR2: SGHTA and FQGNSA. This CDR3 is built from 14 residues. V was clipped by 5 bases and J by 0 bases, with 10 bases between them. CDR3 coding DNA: TGTGCCAGCAGCAATACAGGGTACCAAGAGACCCAGTACTTC. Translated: CASSNTGYQETQYF.

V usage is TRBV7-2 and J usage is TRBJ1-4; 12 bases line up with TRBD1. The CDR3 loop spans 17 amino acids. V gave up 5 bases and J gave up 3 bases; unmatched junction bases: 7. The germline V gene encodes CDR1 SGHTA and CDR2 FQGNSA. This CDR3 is CASSRRGQGASNEKLFF. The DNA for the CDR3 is TGTGCCAGCAGCCGAAGGGGACAGGGGGCCTCTAATGAAAAACTGTTTTTT.

The CDR3 loop reads CASRNGLAGTYNEQFF. The CDR3 coding sequence is TGTGCCAGCCGAAACGGACTAGCGGGAACCTACAATGAGCAGTTCTTC. This chain joins TRBV11-1 and TRBJ2-1; 12 bases match TRBD2. The CDR3 runs 16 residues. Trimming cost V 8 bases and J 2 bases; bases outside gene matches: 7. Germline V CDR1 and CDR2: SGHAT, FQDESV (reference sequence). Drawing the rest from reference TRBV11-1 and TRBJ2-1, the complete variable domain is EAEVAQSPRYKITEKSQAVAFWCDPISGHATLYWYRQILGQGPELLVQFQDESVVDDSQLPKDRFSAERLKGVDSTLKIQPAELGDSAMYLCASRNGLAGTYNEQFFGPGTRLTVL.

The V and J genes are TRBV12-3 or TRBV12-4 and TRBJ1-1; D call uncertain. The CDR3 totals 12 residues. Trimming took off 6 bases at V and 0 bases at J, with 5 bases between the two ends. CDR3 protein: CASRGVNTEAFF. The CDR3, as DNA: TGTGCCAGCAGGGGAGTGAACACTGAAGCTTTCTTT.

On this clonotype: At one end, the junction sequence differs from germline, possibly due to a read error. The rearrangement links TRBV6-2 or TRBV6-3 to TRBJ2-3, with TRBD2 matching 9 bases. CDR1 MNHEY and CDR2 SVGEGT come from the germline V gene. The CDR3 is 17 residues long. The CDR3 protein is CASSYPRLAENTDTQYF. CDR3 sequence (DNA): TGTGCCAGCAGTTACCCACGACTAGCGGAGAACACAGATACGCAGTATTTC.

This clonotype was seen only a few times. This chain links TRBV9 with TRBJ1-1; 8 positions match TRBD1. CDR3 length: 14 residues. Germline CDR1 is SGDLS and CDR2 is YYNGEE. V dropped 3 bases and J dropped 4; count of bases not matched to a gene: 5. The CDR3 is CASSADREGTEAFF. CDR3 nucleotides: TGTGCCAGCAGCGCGGACAGGGAGGGCACTGAAGCTTTCTTT.

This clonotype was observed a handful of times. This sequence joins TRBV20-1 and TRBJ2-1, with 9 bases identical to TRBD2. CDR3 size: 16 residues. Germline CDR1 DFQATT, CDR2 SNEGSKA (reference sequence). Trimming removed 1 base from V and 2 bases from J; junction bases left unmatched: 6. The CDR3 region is CSARGQAGGTYNEQFF. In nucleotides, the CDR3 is TGCAGTGCTAGAGGCCAAGCGGGAGGCACCTACAATGAGCAGTTCTTC.

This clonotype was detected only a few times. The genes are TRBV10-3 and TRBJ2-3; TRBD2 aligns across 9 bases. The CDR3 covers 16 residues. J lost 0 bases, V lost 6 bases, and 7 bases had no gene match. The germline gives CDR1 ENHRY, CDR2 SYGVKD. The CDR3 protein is CAIRREGISSTDTQYF. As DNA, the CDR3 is TGTGCCATCAGGCGGGAGGGGATTTCTAGCACAGATACGCAGTATTTT.

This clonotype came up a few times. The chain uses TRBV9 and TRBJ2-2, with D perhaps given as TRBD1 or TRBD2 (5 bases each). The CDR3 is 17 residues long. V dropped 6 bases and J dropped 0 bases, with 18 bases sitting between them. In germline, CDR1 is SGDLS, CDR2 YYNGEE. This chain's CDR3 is CASTRRGADANTGELFF. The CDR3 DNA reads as TGTGCCAGCACCCGTAGGGGAGCGGACGCGAACACCGGGGAGCTGTTTTTT.

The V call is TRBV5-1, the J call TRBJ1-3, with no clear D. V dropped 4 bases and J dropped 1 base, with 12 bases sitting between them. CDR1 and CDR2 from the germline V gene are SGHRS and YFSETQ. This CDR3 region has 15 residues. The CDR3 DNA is TGCGCCAGCAGCGTGAGAGCAGGATCTGGAAACACCATATATTTT. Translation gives CASSVRAGSGNTIYF. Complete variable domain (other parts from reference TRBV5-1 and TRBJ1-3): KAGVTQTPRYLIKTRGQQVTLSCSPISGHRSVSWYQQTPGQGLQFLFEYFSETQRNKGNFPGRFSGRQFSNSRSEMNVSTLELGDSALYLCASSVRAGSGNTIYFGEGSWLTVV.

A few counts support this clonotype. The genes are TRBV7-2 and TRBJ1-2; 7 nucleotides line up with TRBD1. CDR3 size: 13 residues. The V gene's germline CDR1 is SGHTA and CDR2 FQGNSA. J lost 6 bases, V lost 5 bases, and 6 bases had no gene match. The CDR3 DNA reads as TGTGCCAGCAGCATAACAGGGGAGGATGGCTACACCTTC. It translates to CASSITGEDGYTF.